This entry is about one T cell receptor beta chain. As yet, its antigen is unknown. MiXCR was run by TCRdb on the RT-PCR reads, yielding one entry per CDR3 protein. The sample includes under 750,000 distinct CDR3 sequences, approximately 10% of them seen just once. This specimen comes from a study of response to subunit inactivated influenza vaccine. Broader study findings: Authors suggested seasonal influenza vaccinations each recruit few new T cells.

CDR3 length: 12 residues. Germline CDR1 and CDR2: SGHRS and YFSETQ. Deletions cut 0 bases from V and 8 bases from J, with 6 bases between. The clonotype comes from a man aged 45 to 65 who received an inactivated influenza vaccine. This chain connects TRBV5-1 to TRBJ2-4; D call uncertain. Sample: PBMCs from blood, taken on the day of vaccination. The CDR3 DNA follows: TGCGCCAGCAGCTTGGACCTAGACATTCAGTACTTC. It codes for CASSLDLDIQYF.